This TCR beta chain emerged from a study of identifying expanded T cells in peripheral blood. Details on this clone: Antigen unknown.

Only in-frame clones appear in the TCRdb table, and some are missing; sequencing was by immunoSEQ multiplex PCR. The sample lists 110,000 or so clones; around 89% were seen once. With 8 bases removed from V and 6 bases from J, the gap between germline ends came to 14 bases. The CDR3 has 13 residues. CDR1 MDHEN and CDR2 SYDVKM come from the germline V gene. Points from the study as a whole: Across healthy donors, higher total template counts meant significantly greater roughly two-week count variance. Technical replicates showed approximately 1.2 changed clones; two weeks about 16; four weeks 19.

Healthy donors had no documented immune events, such as infections, while sampled. Sequenced input: blood. This receptor was taken from a person aged 18 to 70 in good health. The rearrangement links TRBV28 to TRBJ2-1; D gene ambiguous. The CDR3 DNA reads as TGTGCCAGCGAAAGACGCGCCTTCAATGAGCAGTTCTTC. It codes for CASERRAFNEQFF. Using reference TRBV28 and TRBJ2-1 for the parts outside the CDR3, the full variable domain is DVKVTQSSRYLVKRTGEKVFLECVQDMDHENMFWYRQDPGLGLRLIYFSYDVKMKEKGDIPEGYSVSREKKERFSLILESASTNQTSMYLCASERRAFNEQFFGPGTRLTVL.